Listed here are 8 T cell receptor beta chains from one sample, sequenced in a study of blood T cell repertoires in COVID-19. Assay: immunoSEQ multiplex PCR; the TCRdb copy retains only in-frame clones and omits some. Of fewer than 300,000 clones in the sample, roughly 90% are singletons; the top ten hold around 2.2%. The sample taken for sequencing was peripheral blood. Every receptor here comes from a young woman with COVID-19, enrolled during active disease.

The chain recombines TRBV6-1 with TRBJ2-7; possible D gene TRBD1, 5 bases. This CDR3 spans 13 amino acids. Germline CDR1 reads MNHNS; CDR2 reads SASEGT. Trimming took off 3 bases at V and 10 bases at J, with 16 bases between the two ends. The CDR3: CASSEGYRPRQYF. The CDR3 DNA sequence: TGTGCCAGCAGTGAGGGGTACAGGCCCCGACAGTACTTC.

The chain employs TRBV19 and TRBJ2-1; TRBD2 aligns across 9 bases. Germline loops: CDR1 LNHDA, CDR2 SQIVND (reference sequence). The CDR3 covers 15 residues. The V and J ends lost 2 bases and 7 bases, in that order; junction bases with no gene match: 6. The CDR3 reads CASSISSGIQNEQFF. As DNA, the CDR3 is TGTGCCAGTAGTATATCTAGCGGGATACAGAATGAGCAGTTCTTC.

The chain's CDR3 is CASSLDVGLAGDAGETQYF. In DNA form, the CDR3 reads TGTGCCAGCAGCTTAGATGTTGGGCTAGCGGGCGACGCGGGTGAGACCCAGTACTTC. The chain has TRBV7-6 and TRBJ2-5; 8 positions match TRBD2. The ends lost 1 base at V and 5 bases at J; junction bases unmatched: 18. CDR1 and CDR2 (germline): SGHVS, FNYEAQ. The CDR3 sequence is 19 residues long. Full variable domain (outside the CDR3, taken from reference TRBV7-6 and TRBJ2-5): GAGVSQSPRYKVTKRGQDVALRCDPISGHVSLYWYRQALGQGPEFLTYFNYEAQQDKSGLPNDRFSAERPEGSISTLTIQRTEQRDSAMYRCASSLDVGLAGDAGETQYFGPGTRLLVL.

The chain recombines TRBV5-6 with TRBJ1-1, with a possible D match to TRBD1 (6 bases). Trimming pared 1 base from V and 2 bases from J, leaving 18 bases between. The CDR3 has 17 residues. The germline V gene encodes CDR1 SGHDT and CDR2 YYEEEE. The CDR3 reads CASSLLVLDRKNTEAFF. DNA for the CDR3: TGTGCCAGCAGCTTGTTAGTGTTGGACAGAAAAAACACTGAAGCTTTCTTT.

The count of this clone is one. V and J are TRBV18 and TRBJ2-5; 8 nucleotides align to TRBD1. CDR1 and CDR2 from the germline V gene are KGHSH and LQKENI. V lost 2 bases and J lost 1; bases outside the gene matches: 3. The CDR3 runs 15 residues. The CDR3 DNA is TGTGCCAGCTCACCAGGGACAGGTATCCAAGAGACCCAGTACTTC. Protein product: CASSPGTGIQETQYF.

This sequence joins TRBV5-4 and TRBJ1-2, with D hard to call. V was trimmed by 1 base and J by 1 base, leaving 11 bases between them. Germline lookup yields CDR1 SGHNT and CDR2 YYREEE (reference sequence). CDR3 length equals 15 residues. The CDR3 DNA sequence: TGTGCCAGCAGCTTGCCCGGGGTCCGTAACTATGGCTACACCTTC. It specifies CASSLPGVRNYGYTF.

The chain has TRBV2 and TRBJ1-5, with D hard to call. The CDR3 is 16 amino acids. The germline V and J ends were trimmed by 2 bases and 0 bases, with 11 bases remaining between them. Germline loops: CDR1 SNHLY, CDR2 FYNNEI. CDR3 sequence reads: CASSEFRGYSNQPQHF. CDR3 bases: TGTGCCAGCAGTGAATTTAGAGGATATAGCAATCAGCCCCAGCATTTT.

The V call is TRBV5-1, the J call TRBJ2-2; perhaps TRBD1 as D (6 bases). In germline, CDR1 is SGHRS, CDR2 YFSETQ. The CDR3 runs 15 residues. V was clipped by 1 base and J by 1 base, with 8 bases between them. CDR3 region: CASSLTGWNTGELFF. The CDR3 coding sequence is TGCGCCAGCAGCTTGACAGGGTGGAACACCGGGGAGCTGTTTTTT.